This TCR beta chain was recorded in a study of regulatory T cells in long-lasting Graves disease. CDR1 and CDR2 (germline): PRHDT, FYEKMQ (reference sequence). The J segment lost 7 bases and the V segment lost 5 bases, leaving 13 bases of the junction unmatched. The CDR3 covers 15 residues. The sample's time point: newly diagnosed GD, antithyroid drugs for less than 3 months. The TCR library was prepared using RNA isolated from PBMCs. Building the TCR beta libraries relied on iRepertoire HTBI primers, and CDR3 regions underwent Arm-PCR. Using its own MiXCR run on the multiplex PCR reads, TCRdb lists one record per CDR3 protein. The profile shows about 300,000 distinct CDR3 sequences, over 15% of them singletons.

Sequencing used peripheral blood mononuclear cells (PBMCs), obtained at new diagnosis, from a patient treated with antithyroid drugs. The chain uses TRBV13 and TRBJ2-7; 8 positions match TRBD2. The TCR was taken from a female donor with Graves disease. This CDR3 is CASSASGQSGGEQYF. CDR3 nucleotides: TGTGCCAGCAGCGCTAGCGGGCAGAGCGGCGGGGAGCAGTACTTC.